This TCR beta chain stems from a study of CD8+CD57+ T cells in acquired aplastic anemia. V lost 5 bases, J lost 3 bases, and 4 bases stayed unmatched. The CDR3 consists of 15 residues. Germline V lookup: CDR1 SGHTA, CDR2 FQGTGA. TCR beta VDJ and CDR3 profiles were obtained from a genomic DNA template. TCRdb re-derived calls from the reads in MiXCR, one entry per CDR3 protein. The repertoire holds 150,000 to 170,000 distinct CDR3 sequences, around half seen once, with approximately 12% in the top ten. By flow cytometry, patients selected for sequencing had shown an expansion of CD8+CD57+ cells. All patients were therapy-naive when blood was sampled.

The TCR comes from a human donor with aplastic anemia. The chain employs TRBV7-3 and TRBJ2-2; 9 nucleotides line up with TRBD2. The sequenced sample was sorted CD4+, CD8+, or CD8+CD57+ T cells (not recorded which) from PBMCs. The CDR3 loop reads CASSLPSGDTGELFF. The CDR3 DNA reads TGTGCCAGCAGCCTCCCTAGCGGGGACACCGGGGAGCTGTTTTTT. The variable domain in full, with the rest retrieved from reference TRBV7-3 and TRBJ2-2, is GAGVSQTPSNKVTEKGKYVELRCDPISGHTALYWYRQSLGQGPEFLIYFQGTGAADDSGLPNDRFFAVRPEGSVSTLKIQRTERGDSAVYLCASSLPSGDTGELFFGEGSRLTVL.